This TCR beta chain was identified during a study of OX40 agonist ivuxolimab in advanced cancers. The V segment lost 2 bases and the J segment 5 bases; nucleotides outside the gene matches: 8. Germline V gives CDR1 GTSNPN, CDR2 SVGIG (reference sequence). The CDR3 spans 14 residues. Turning to this clone: The antigen is undetermined.

Here immunoSEQ multiplex PCR was the method, and the copy in TCRdb shows in-frame clones only, minus some. The data contain tens of thousands of clones, roughly nine tenths of them singletons. Study-wide findings and caveats: With doses of 0.1 to 3.0 mg/kg, CD4+ and CD8+ blood T cells had undergone clonal expansion by week 6. Compared with CD4+, CD8+ T cells on average had more expanded clones.

Specimen: CD4+ or CD8+ T cells sorted from blood, collected in a trial of the OX40 agonist ivuxolimab. The clonotype was recovered from an adult with an advanced solid tumor such as melanoma, head and neck, liver or kidney cancer. The chain couples TRBV30 to TRBJ1-2; 7 bases agree with TRBD1. In nucleotides, the CDR3 is TGTGCCTGGAGTTTACAGGGGTCGGGGTATGGCTACACCTTC. This gives the protein CAWSLQGSGYGYTF.